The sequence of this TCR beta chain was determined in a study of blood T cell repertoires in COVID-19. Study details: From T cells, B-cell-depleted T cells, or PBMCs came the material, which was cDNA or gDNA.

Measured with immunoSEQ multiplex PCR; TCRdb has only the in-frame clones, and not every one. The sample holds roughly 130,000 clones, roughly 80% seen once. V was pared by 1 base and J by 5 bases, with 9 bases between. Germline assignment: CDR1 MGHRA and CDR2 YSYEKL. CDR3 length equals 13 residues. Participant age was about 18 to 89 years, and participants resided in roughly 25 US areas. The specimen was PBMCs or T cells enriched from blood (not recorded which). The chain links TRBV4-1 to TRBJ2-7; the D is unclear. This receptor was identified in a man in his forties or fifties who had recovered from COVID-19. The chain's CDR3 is CASSQVGGDEQYF. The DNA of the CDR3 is TGCGCCAGCAGCCAAGTCGGCGGTGACGAGCAGTACTTC.